The source of this TCR beta chain is a study of cytomegalovirus exposure and HLA in healthy donors. 60 Vbeta and 13 Jbeta primers were used in PCR. The repertoire was sequenced with immunoSEQ multiplex PCR; TCRdb's copy has only in-frame clones and lacks some. The table shows 100,000 to 150,000 clones, with approximately 79% occurring only once. Comment on this clone: What it binds is unknown.

The study's findings and limits: Reportedly, diagnosis of cytomegalovirus status by the classifier showed high specificity and sensitivity.

The CDR3 length is 15 residues. CDR1 SNHLY and CDR2 FYNNEI come from the germline V gene. V dropped 1 base and J dropped 5 bases, with 9 bases sitting between them. This sequence joins TRBV2 and TRBJ1-6; no definite D call. Sample: PBMCs. The origin of this receptor is a man under 40 in good health and CMV-seronegative. This chain's CDR3 is CASSEVGGDNSPLHF. DNA of the CDR3: TGTGCCAGCAGTGAAGTCGGCGGGGATAATTCACCCCTCCACTTT.